The clone carrying this T cell receptor (beta chain) has ten or more counts. The antigen is unknown. The sample comes from a study of T cells in Graves' hyperthyroidism and ophthalmopathy. Overall study findings and caveats: Through a model of 13 V-J features, ophthalmopathy was separated from stable hyperthyroidism.

Trimming cost V 5 bases and J 2 bases, with 18 bases left between them. This CDR3 has 16 amino acids. Germline V lookup: CDR1 SGHAT, CDR2 FQNNGV. Researchers took RNA transcripts and amplified the TCR beta CDR3 regions from them. Using the HTBI primer set, a first-round RT-PCR was run on the TCR CDR3. One entry per CDR3 protein results from TCRdb running MiXCR on the multiplex PCR reads. The top ten clones hold 3.8% of a sample with fewer than 700,000 distinct CDR3 sequences, about a sixth of them seen once. Graves' hyperthyroidism was deemed stable absent ophthalmopathy progression within 18 months. This sample holds PBMCs from about 9.3 ml fresh peripheral blood.

The rearrangement links TRBV11-2 to TRBJ1-1; perhaps TRBD1 as D (5 bases). Material: blood. The sequence was obtained from a woman aged 25 to 45 with Graves' hyperthyroidism. CDR3 sequence: CASSITRWGDNTEAFF. The CDR3 coding sequence is TGTGCCAGCAGCATTACCCGTTGGGGGGATAACACTGAAGCTTTCTTT.